This T cell receptor (beta chain) emerged from a study of CD8+CD57+ T cells in acquired aplastic anemia. This clonotype was seen repeatedly, ten times or more. Deletions cut 0 bases from V and 6 bases from J, with 14 bases between. Germline V gene sequence: CDR1 LGHNA, CDR2 YNFKEQ. This CDR3 spans 15 amino acids. Both TCR beta VDJ combination and CDR3 sequence profiling were carried out. Genomic DNA was the template for this profiling. TCRdb re-analysed the reads in MiXCR, keeping a single row per CDR3 protein. The data show some 170,000 distinct CDR3 sequences, with 47% seen just once and roughly 1.2% held by the top ten. CD8+CD57+ cell expansion had been shown by flow cytometry in patients chosen for sequencing.

The TCR originated in a human donor with aplastic anemia. Sequences were obtained from sorted CD4+, CD8+, or CD8+CD57+ T cells (not recorded which) from PBMCs. V and J are TRBV4-2 and TRBJ1-1; a possible D gene is TRBD1 (6 bases). CDR3 nucleotides: TGTGCCAGCAGCCAAGACAGGGGCGAGTACCCTGAAGCTTTCTTT. Its translation: CASSQDRGEYPEAFF.